The 25 T cell receptor beta chains below all came from one sample that was sequenced in a study of blood T cell repertoires in COVID-19. Clones were read by immunoSEQ multiplex PCR, and TCRdb kept only the in-frame ones, dropping some. Altogether tens of thousands of clones are present, approximately 85% being singletons, with the ten largest covering 9% to 15%. What was sequenced was peripheral blood. The receptors come from a human donor in a cohort sampled during active COVID-19.

This chain connects TRBV28 to TRBJ1-4; a weak D match, TRBD1 (5 bases). CDR3 length equals 15 residues. Trimming shortened V by 4 bases and J by 2 bases, and 11 bases separated the two germline ends. CDR1 and CDR2 from the germline V gene are MDHEN and SYDVKM. The CDR3 DNA sequence: TGTGCCAGCAGTTCCGAGGGGAGGACTAATGAAAAACTGTTTTTT. This encodes CASSSEGRTNEKLFF.

The V gene is TRBV4-1, the J gene TRBJ1-2; D may be TRBD1 (5 bases). Trimming left V 1 base short and J 10 bases short, with 13 bases between. CDR1 is MGHRA and CDR2 is YSYEKL in the germline V gene. The CDR3 is 13 residues long. In nucleotides, the CDR3 is TGCGCCAGCAGCCAAGTAGGCAGGGTAGACTACACCTTC. It specifies CASSQVGRVDYTF.

The chain recombines TRBV5-1 with TRBJ2-3; tentative D call: TRBD2 (5 bases). The CDR3 has 15 amino acids. Trimming left V 4 bases short and J 2 bases short, with 14 bases between. Germline-derived CDR1 and CDR2 are SGHRS and YFSETQ. DNA of the CDR3: TGCGCCAGCAGCCCGCTGACTAAACCCACAGATACGCAGTATTTT. It is translated as CASSPLTKPTDTQYF. Full variable domain (missing parts from reference TRBV5-1 and TRBJ2-3): KAGVTQTPRYLIKTRGQQVTLSCSPISGHRSVSWYQQTPGQGLQFLFEYFSETQRNKGNFPGRFSGRQFSNSRSEMNVSTLELGDSALYLCASSPLTKPTDTQYFGPGTRLTVL.

The chain recombines TRBV6-6 with TRBJ2-4, with TRBD1 identical over 9 bases. Germline CDR1 is MNHNY and CDR2 is SVGAGI (reference sequence). Trimming at V came to 9 bases and at J to 7 bases, leaving 7 bases not matched to a gene. CDR3 length: 13 residues. DNA for the CDR3: TGTGCCAGTAGGACAGGGGACTCTAACATTCAGTACTTC. Translated, it gives CASRTGDSNIQYF.

The CDR3 spells CASSDSKQDRGRMETQYF. The CDR3, as DNA: TGTGCCAGCAGTGACTCGAAACAGGACAGGGGGCGAATGGAGACCCAGTACTTC. V is TRBV6-4 and J is TRBJ2-5; 11 positions agree with TRBD1. V lost 0 bases and J lost 5; bases outside the gene matches: 11. CDR1 and CDR2 from the germline V gene are MRHNA and SNTAGT. The CDR3 sequence is 18 residues long.

The chain is built from TRBV11-2 and TRBJ1-6; tentatively, D is TRBD1 (6 bases). Germline V gene sequence: CDR1 SGHAT, CDR2 FQNNGV. V was clipped by 5 bases and J by 10 bases, with 15 bases between them. The CDR3 length is 14 residues. CDR3 coding DNA: TGTGCCAGCAGCCCCAGCACAGGGAGATCACCCCTCCACTTT. Residues: CASSPSTGRSPLHF.

The chain carries TRBV30 and TRBJ1-6; D is uncertain. V was pared by 0 bases and J by 4 bases, with 10 bases between. Germline CDR1 GTSNPN, CDR2 SVGIG (reference sequence). The CDR3 consists of 15 residues. The CDR3 spells CAWSVLPVYNSPLHF. DNA of the CDR3: TGTGCCTGGAGTGTTTTGCCAGTTTATAATTCACCCCTCCACTTT.

V gene TRBV28 combines with J gene TRBJ1-4; tentatively, D is TRBD1 (6 bases). Germline V gene data show CDR1 as MDHEN and CDR2 as SYDVKM. V was cut by 11 bases and J by 3 bases, with 13 bases left in between. The CDR3 extends over 13 amino acids. The CDR3 region is CAAGPGANEKLFF. As DNA, the CDR3 is TGTGCCGCCGGTCCAGGGGCTAATGAAAAACTGTTTTTT.

J is TRBJ1-1 and V is TRBV28, with D possibly TRBD1 on 6 matching bases. Germline CDR1 and CDR2: MDHEN and SYDVKM. This CDR3 contains 15 residues. Between the trimmed V and J ends, which lost 5 bases and 2 bases, there was a span of 15 bases. CDR3 sequence reads: CASSLPTGFNTEAFF. CDR3 sequence (DNA): TGTGCCAGCAGTCTACCCACAGGGTTCAACACTGAAGCTTTCTTT.

The gene calls are TRBV23-1 and TRBJ2-5; 10 positions agree with TRBD2. TRBV23-1 is reported as an ORF; its role is uncertain. This CDR3 has 16 amino acids. The V segment lost 0 bases and the J segment 5 bases; nucleotides outside the gene matches: 6. DNA for the CDR3: TGCGCCAGCAGTCAATCAAGAGCGGGGGGGCTGGAGACCCAGTACTTC. This encodes CASSQSRAGGLETQYF.

The chain recombines TRBV27 with TRBJ2-7; weak D call: TRBD2 (5 bases). The CDR3 length is 14 residues. V lost 4 bases, J lost 2 bases, and 12 bases lay in between. Germline values: CDR1 MNHEY, CDR2 SMNVEV (reference sequence). The CDR3 loop reads CASSSGMWAYEQYF. For the CDR3, the DNA is TGTGCCAGCAGTTCGGGGATGTGGGCCTACGAGCAGTACTTC.

This chain uses TRBV3-1 (or the pseudogene TRBV3-2) with TRBJ2-1, with 7 positions matching TRBD1. The CDR3 has 15 residues. J was trimmed by 9 bases and V by 5 bases; bases with no gene match: 13. Germline V gene sequence: CDR1 LGHDT, CDR2 YNNKEL (reference sequence). CDR3 bases: TGTGCCAGCAGCGCCCGCCTCGGGACAGCAGGTGAGCAGTTCTTC. Its protein is CASSARLGTAGEQFF.

This rearrangement joins TRBV1 to TRBJ2-7; the table's D call of TRBD2 was not tested on the DNA. TRBV1 corresponds to a pseudogene. CDR3 length: 18 residues. Here the CDR3 reads CTSSQDGTSGGHSYEQYF. CDR3 bases: TGCACCAGCAGCCAAGACGGGACTAGCGGGGGGCACTCCTACGAGCAGTACTTC.

This rearrangement joins TRBV19 to TRBJ1-5; a weak D match, TRBD1 (5 bases). This CDR3 has 13 amino acids. Germline V gene data show CDR1 as LNHDA and CDR2 as SQIVND (reference sequence). V lost 7 bases and J 4 bases, leaving 11 bases between the germline ends. The CDR3 nucleotides are TGTGCCAGTAAATGGGGGGAAAATCAGCCCCAGCATTTT. Its translation: CASKWGENQPQHF. Full variable domain (rest looked up from reference TRBV19 and TRBJ1-5): DGGITQSPKYLFRKEGQNVTLSCEQNLNHDAMYWYRQDPGQGLRLIYYSQIVNDFQKGDIAEGYSVSREKKESFPLTVTSAQKNPTAFYLCASKWGENQPQHFGDGTRLSIL.

The chain uses TRBV5-1 and TRBJ2-5, with D perhaps matching TRBD1 (6 bases). There are 16 residues in the CDR3. The V gene lost 0 bases and the J gene lost 1 base, with 13 bases spanning the gap. Germline CDR1 is SGHRS and CDR2 is YFSETQ. DNA of the CDR3: TGCGCCAGCAGCTTGGGGGCTAGGGGGATCCAAGAGACCCAGTACTTC. Encoded protein: CASSLGARGIQETQYF. Looking up the rest from reference TRBV5-1 and TRBJ2-5 gives the full variable domain: KAGVTQTPRYLIKTRGQQVTLSCSPISGHRSVSWYQQTPGQGLQFLFEYFSETQRNKGNFPGRFSGRQFSNSRSEMNVSTLELGDSALYLCASSLGARGIQETQYFGPGTRLLVL.

J is TRBJ1-6 and V is TRBV11-2, with D uncertain. V gave up 3 bases and J gave up 5 bases, with 8 bases separating them. The CDR3 runs to 14 residues. Germline CDR1 reads SGHAT; CDR2 reads FQNNGV. DNA of the CDR3: TGTGCCAGCAGCTTTAAGCAGGATAATTCACCCCTCCACTTT. This gives the protein CASSFKQDNSPLHF.

This CDR3 is CASSLGTGTYSNQPQHF. The CDR3 nucleotides read TGTGCCAGCAGCCTAGGGACAGGGACTTATAGCAATCAGCCCCAGCATTTT. J is TRBJ1-5 and V is TRBV7-9, with 9 positions matching TRBD1. Germline V gives CDR1 SEHNR, CDR2 FQNEAQ (reference sequence). The CDR3 has 17 residues. The V and J ends lost 5 bases and 0 bases, in that order; junction bases with no gene match: 8.

This rearrangement joins TRBV3-1 (or the pseudogene TRBV3-2) to TRBJ1-6; 7 positions agree with TRBD1. Trimming cost V 6 bases and J 0 bases; bases outside gene matches: 2. Germline loops: CDR1 LGHDT, CDR2 YNNKEL (reference sequence). The CDR3 length is 15 residues. The DNA of the CDR3 is TGTGCCAGCAGGGGACAGAGCTCCTATAATTCACCCCTCCACTTT. Translated: CASRGQSSYNSPLHF.

This clone has only one observation. This chain uses TRBV11-2 with TRBJ2-5; 8 bases line up with TRBD2. CDR1 is SGHAT and CDR2 is FQNNGV in the germline V gene. The CDR3 contains 13 residues. V trimming: 5 bases; J trimming: 3 bases; junction bases outside the gene matches: 2. The CDR3 sequence is CASSRSGEETQYF. The CDR3 DNA follows: TGTGCCAGCAGCCGTAGCGGGGAAGAGACCCAGTACTTC.

This clone occurred once. The CDR3 DNA sequence: TGTGGGACTTCTCCGCGGCCCCTTAATGAAAAACTGTTTTTT. The encoded protein is CGTSPRPLNEKLFF. The genes are TRBV28 and TRBJ1-4; no reliable D call. The CDR3 totals 14 residues. Germline CDR1 is MDHEN and CDR2 is SYDVKM.

The rearrangement links TRBV6-5 to TRBJ1-4; D ambiguous. V was shortened by 6 bases and J by 8 bases, with 13 bases between the two germline ends. There are 13 residues in the CDR3. The germline CDR1 and CDR2 sequences are MNHEY and SVGAGI. CDR3 in amino acids: CASSGTTGEKLFF. CDR3 nucleotide sequence: TGTGCCAGCAGCGGAACCACCGGGGAAAAACTGTTTTTT.

The chain combines TRBV19 with TRBJ2-3; 8 bases match TRBD2. The ends lost 3 bases at V and 1 base at J; junction bases unmatched: 9. The CDR3 loop spans 17 amino acids. Germline values: CDR1 LNHDA, CDR2 SQIVND (reference sequence). CDR3 loop: CASSIGRGGVGTDTQYF. CDR3 DNA: TGTGCCAGTAGTATCGGGAGGGGGGGCGTTGGCACAGATACGCAGTATTTT. Based on the CDR3 plus reference TRBV19 and TRBJ2-3, the full variable domain is DGGITQSPKYLFRKEGQNVTLSCEQNLNHDAMYWYRQDPGQGLRLIYYSQIVNDFQKGDIAEGYSVSREKKESFPLTVTSAQKNPTAFYLCASSIGRGGVGTDTQYFGPGTRLTVL.

This clone is a singleton in its sample. In DNA, the CDR3 is TGTGCCAGCAGCTTTGCTGGACAGGGGCAAAGCTATGGCTACACCTTC. Protein sequence: CASSFAGQGQSYGYTF. The rearrangement uses TRBV7-9 and TRBJ1-2; TRBD1 agrees at 9 bases. The CDR3 totals 16 residues. CDR1 is SEHNR, CDR2 FQNEAQ, per germline (reference sequence). After removal of 3 bases from V and 4 bases from J, the junction contained 9 bases not matched to a gene.

The chain joins TRBV3-1 (or the pseudogene TRBV3-2) to TRBJ1-2, with a weak D call TRBD1 (6 bases). V lost 3 bases to trimming and J lost 7 bases, with 9 bases between them. The CDR3 spans 12 residues. CDR1 and CDR2 (germline): LGHDT, YNNKEL (reference sequence). CDR3 nucleotide sequence: TGTGCCAGCAGCCAGGGGGGGCCTGGCTACACCTTC. Translating gives CASSQGGPGYTF.

The chain uses TRBV19 and TRBJ1-5, with 7 bases matching TRBD1. Per germline, CDR1 LNHDA and CDR2 SQIVND (reference sequence). V lost 4 bases, J lost 0 bases, and 3 bases stayed unmatched. The CDR3 loop spans 15 amino acids. The CDR3 nucleotides are TGTGCCAGTAGTAAAGGGACAGTTAGCAATCAGCCCCAGCATTTT. As protein: CASSKGTVSNQPQHF.